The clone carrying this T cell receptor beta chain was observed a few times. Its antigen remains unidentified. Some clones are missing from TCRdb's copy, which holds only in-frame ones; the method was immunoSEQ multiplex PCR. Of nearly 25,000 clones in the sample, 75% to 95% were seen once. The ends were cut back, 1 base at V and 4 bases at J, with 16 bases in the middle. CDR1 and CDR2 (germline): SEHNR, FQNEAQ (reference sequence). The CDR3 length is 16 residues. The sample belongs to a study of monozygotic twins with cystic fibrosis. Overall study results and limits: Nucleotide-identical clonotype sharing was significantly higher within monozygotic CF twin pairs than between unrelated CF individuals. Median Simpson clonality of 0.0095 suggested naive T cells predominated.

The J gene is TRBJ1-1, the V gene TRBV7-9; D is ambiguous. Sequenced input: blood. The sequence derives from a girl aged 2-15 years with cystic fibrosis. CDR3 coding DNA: TGTGCCAGCAGCTTAGGGGATGCTAAGCAAGGCACTGAAGCTTTCTTT. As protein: CASSLGDAKQGTEAFF. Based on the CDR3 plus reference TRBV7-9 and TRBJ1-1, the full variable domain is DTGVSQNPRHKITKRGQNVTFRCDPISEHNRLYWYRQTLGQGPEFLTYFQNEAQLEKSRLLSDRFSAERPKGSFSTLEIQRTEQGDSAMYLCASSLGDAKQGTEAFFGQGTRLTVV.